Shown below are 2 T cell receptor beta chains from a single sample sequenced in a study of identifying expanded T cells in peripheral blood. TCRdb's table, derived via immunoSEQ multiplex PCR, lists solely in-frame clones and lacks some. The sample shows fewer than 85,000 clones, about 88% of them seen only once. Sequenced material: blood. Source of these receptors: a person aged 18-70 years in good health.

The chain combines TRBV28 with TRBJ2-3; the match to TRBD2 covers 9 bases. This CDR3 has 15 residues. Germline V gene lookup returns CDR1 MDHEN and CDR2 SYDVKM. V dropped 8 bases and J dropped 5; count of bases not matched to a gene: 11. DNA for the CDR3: TGTGCCAGCGACACGACTAGCGGCGCTGAAGATACGCAGTATTTT. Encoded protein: CASDTTSGAEDTQYF. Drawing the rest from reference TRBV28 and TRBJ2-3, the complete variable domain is DVKVTQSSRYLVKRTGEKVFLECVQDMDHENMFWYRQDPGLGLRLIYFSYDVKMKEKGDIPEGYSVSREKKERFSLILESASTNQTSMYLCASDTTSGAEDTQYFGPGTRLTVL.

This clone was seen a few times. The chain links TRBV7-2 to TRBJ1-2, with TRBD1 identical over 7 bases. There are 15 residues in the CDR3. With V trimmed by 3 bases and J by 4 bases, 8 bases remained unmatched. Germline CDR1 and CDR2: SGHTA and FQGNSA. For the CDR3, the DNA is TGTGCCAGCAGCTTCAACTGGGACAGTTCCTATGGCTACACCTTC. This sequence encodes CASSFNWDSSYGYTF.